A selection of T cell receptor delta chains follows, all from one sample in a study of gamma-delta chains in newborns, infants, children. TCRdb re-analyzed the reads via CATT. The data contain more than 9,000 delta-chain clones, approximately 9.1% of them singletons. The sample was blood. These receptors came from a child who was a newborn, infant or young child, either healthy, febrile or measles-vaccinated (not recorded which). Both conserved end residues are part of each CDR3. Fields, in order: V gene, J gene, CDR3 length, clone size, D gene, CDR3 DNA, CDR3 protein. A D gene is named only where the DNA matches it firmly. Clone size is not always given. Where it is, it says once, few, many or a class for expanded clones.

>TRDV2|TRDJ1|16|medium-sized|TRDD3
TGTGCCTGTGAAAAGCTGGGGGATTCGTACACCGATAAACTCATCTTT
CACEKLGDSYTDKLIF
>TRDV2|TRDJ3|17|NA|NA
TGTGCCTGTGACAGAACTGGGTACTCCTGGGACACCCGACAGATGTTTTTC
CACDRTGYSWDTRQMFF
>TRDV2|TRDJ3|18|few|TRDD3
TGTGCCTGTGACACCGCGGGGATACGGGCCTGGGACACCCGACAGATGTTTTTC
CACDTAGIRAWDTRQMFF
>TRDV2|TRDJ3|21|NA|TRDD3
TGTGCCTGTGACACCCCAGGTACTGGGGGATGGGGCTCCTGGGACACTCGACAGATGTTTTTC
CACDTPGTGGWGSWDTRQMFF
>TRDV2|TRDJ2|15|few|TRDD3
TGTGCCTGTGACACACTGGGGGGTTTGACAGCACAACTCTTCTTT
CACDTLGGLTAQLFF
>TRDV1|TRDJ1|19|NA|NA
TGTGCTCTTGGGGGAGATGGTACCCTACTGGGCCCGTACACCGATAAACTCATCTTT
CALGGDGTLLGPYTDKLIF
>TRDV2|TRDJ3|20|NA|NA
TGTGCCTGTGACACCGTGTGGGCTACGCAAAGCTCCTGTGACACCCGACAGATGTTTTTC
CACDTVWATQSSCDTRQMFF
>TRDV1|TRDJ1|21|NA|TRDD3
TGTGCTCTTGGGGAATTCGCTTCCTACCCTGTACTGGGGGATACGCTGGTCAAACTCATCTTT
CALGEFASYPVLGDTLVKLIF
>TRDV1|TRDJ1|16|few|TRDD3
TGTGCTCTTGGGGAAGGTCAAAACTGGGGATCGCATAAACTCATCTTT
CALGEGQNWGSHKLIF
>TRDV2|TRDJ3|22|medium-sized|TRDD3
TGTGCCTGTGACGCCCCTGTACTGGGGGATACGCAACGCTCCTGGGACACCCGACAGATGTTTTTC
CACDAPVLGDTQRSWDTRQMFF
>TRDV2|TRDJ1|20|NA|TRDD3
TGTGCCTGTGACACCCTCTTTCCTACACTGGGGGATACGGTCACCGATAAACTCATCTTT
CACDTLFPTLGDTVTDKLIF
>TRDV2|TRDJ2|16|few|TRDD3
TGTGCCTGTGACACCGTGGGGGAATCTTTGACAGCACAACTCTTCTTT
CACDTVGESLTAQLFF
>TRDV2|TRDJ3|19|medium-sized|TRDD3
TGTGCCTGTGACACCGTACTGGGGGATAACGCCTGGGACACCCGACAGATGTTTTTC
CACDTVLGDNAWDTRQMFF
>TRDV2|TRDJ3|19|few|NA
TGTGCCTGTGACGCTCTTGGGGACCCCAGCTCCTGGGACACCCGACAGATGTTTTTC
CACDALGDPSSWDTRQMFF
>TRDV2|TRDJ1|18|few|TRDD3
TGTGCCTGTGACACCGGGAGTTTACTGGGGGATACTTCCGATAAACTCATCTTT
CACDTGSLLGDTSDKLIF
>TRDV2|TRDJ3|20|few|TRDD3
TGTGCCTGTGACATGACCGGGGGATACACTGACTCCTGGGACACCCGACAGATGTTTTTC
CACDMTGGYTDSWDTRQMFF
>TRDV2|TRDJ3|18|NA|TRDD3
TGTGCCTGTGACACCTGGGGGATAGAAAACTGGGACACCCGACAGATGTTTTTC
CACDTWGIENWDTRQMFF
>TRDV2|TRDJ1|17|large|TRDD3
TGTGCCTGTGACGCCATACTGGGGGGGCCCGGGGCCGATAAACTCATCTTT
CACDAILGGPGADKLIF
>TRDV2|TRDJ1|15|few|TRDD3
TGTGCCTGTGACACCCTGGGGGCCATCACCGATAAACTCATCTTT
CACDTLGAITDKLIF
>TRDV2|TRDJ3|20|NA|TRDD3
TGTGCCTGTGATCCTACTGGGGGATACGTCGCAACCTGGGACACCCGACAGATGTTTTTC
CACDPTGGYVATWDTRQMFF
>TRDV2|TRDJ3|22|NA|TRDD3
TGTGCCTGTGACACCGACCCCACTGGGGGATTTCATTCCTCCTGGGATACCCGACAGATGTTTTTC
CACDTDPTGGFHSSWDTRQMFF
>TRDV2|TRDJ2|16|NA|TRDD3
TGTGCCTGTGACTTACTGGGGGCTAGGAGTTCAGCACAACTCTTCTTT
CACDLLGARSSAQLFF
>TRDV2|TRDJ3|18|few|TRDD3
TGTGCCTGTGACACGCTGGGGGAGTACTCCTGGGACACCCGACAGATGTTTTTC
CACDTLGEYSWDTRQMFF
>TRDV2|TRDJ3|19|few|TRDD3
TGTGCCTGTGACAAACTGGGGGATACGGGTTCCTGGGACACCCGACAGATGTTTTTC
CACDKLGDTGSWDTRQMFF
>TRDV1|TRDJ1|18|NA|TRDD3
TGTGCTCTTGGGGAATTAGACGGACTGGGGCTTAACACCGATAAACTCATCTTT
CALGELDGLGLNTDKLIF
>TRDV2|TRDJ1|22|few|TRDD2
TGTGCCTGTGACATCCTTCCTACGGGGATTACTGGGGAACTAGAACCCCCCGATAAACTCATCTTT
CACDILPTGITGELEPPDKLIF
>TRDV2|TRDJ2|15|NA|NA
TGTGCCTGTGACCCTCTACTGGATTTGACAGCGCAACTCTTCTTT
CACDPLLDLTAQLFF
>TRDV1|TRDJ1|15|NA|NA
TGTGCTCTTGGGGAACCCGCCTCTGGGGCCGATAAACTCATCTTT
CALGEPASGADKLIF
>TRDV2|TRDJ3|18|NA|NA
TGTGCCTGTGACACCGGGGGTTATAGCTCCTGGGACACCCGACAGATGTTTTTC
CACDTGGYSSWDTRQMFF
>TRDV2|TRDJ3|18|few|NA
TGTGCCTGTGACACTGGGGGTTCCAGCTCCTGGGACACCCGACAGATGTTTTTC
CACDTGGSSSWDTRQMFF
>TRDV3|TRDJ1|17|NA|TRDD3
TGTGCCGTTCCTCGACAGGGGGATACGCGGTACACCGATAAACTCATCTTT
CAVPRQGDTRYTDKLIF
>TRAV29/DV5|TRDJ1|24|few|TRDD3
TGTGCAGCAAGCGCGCTGACATCACTGGCAATCAATGTACTGGGGGATATGAGAGCCGATAAACTCATCTTT
CAASALTSLAINVLGDMRADKLIF
>TRDV1|TRDJ3|21|NA|TRDD3
TGTGCTCTTGGGGAACTCCCGGAGGGGGATAGAAGCTCCTGGGACACCCGACAGATGTTTTTC
CALGELPEGDRSSWDTRQMFF
>TRDV2|TRDJ3|17|NA|NA
TGTGCCTGTGACTATACTGGGAGGTCCTGGGACACCCGACAGATGTTTTTC
CACDYTGRSWDTRQMFF
>TRDV2|TRDJ1|15|NA|NA
TGTGCCTGTGACACAGTACTGAGGAGGGCCGATAAACTCATCTTT
CACDTVLRRADKLIF
>TRDV2|TRDJ3|21|few|TRDD3
TGTGCCTGTGACACCGTACTGGGGGATAACAGTGGCTCCTGGGACACCCGACAGATGTTTTTC
CACDTVLGDNSGSWDTRQMFF
>TRDV2|TRDJ1|18|NA|TRDD3
TGTGCCTGTGATCCTGTACTGGGGGATACCGAACACACCGATAAACTCATCTTT
CACDPVLGDTEHTDKLIF
>TRAV29/DV5|TRDJ1|23|few|TRDD3
TGTGCAGCAAGTGACCCTCGATTTGAACTGGGGGATACGCGGAGCGGTGGCACCGATAAACTCATCTTT
CAASDPRFELGDTRSGGTDKLIF
>TRDV2|TRDJ3|19|few|TRDD3
TGTGCCTGTGACACCGTGGGGGATACGCCCTCCTGGGACACCCGACAGATGTTTTTC
CACDTVGDTPSWDTRQMFF
>TRDV2|TRDJ1|19|few|TRDD3
TGTGCCTGTGACACCGTCGTCCTGGGGGATACTCGGACACCGGGTAAACTCATCTTT
CACDTVVLGDTRTPGKLIF
>TRDV2|TRDJ2|16|NA|TRDD3
TGTGCCTGTGACACCGGTTGGGGGACGACGACAGCACAACTCTTCTTT
CACDTGWGTTTAQLFF
>TRDV1|TRDJ1|22|few|TRDD3
TGTGCTCTTGGGGAATGGTCCCTTCCACCGTCGTACTGGGGGATACGGACCGATAAACTCATCTTT
CALGEWSLPPSYWGIRTDKLIF
>TRDV2|TRDJ3|19|few|TRDD3
TGTGCCTGTGACACAGGGGGATACCTGAGCTCCTGGGACACCCGACAGATGTTTTTC
CACDTGGYLSSWDTRQMFF
>TRDV1|TRDJ1|17|few|TRDD3
TGTGCTCTTGGGGATCTCCTACGCACTGGGGGGCCCGATAAACTCATCTTT
CALGDLLRTGGPDKLIF
>TRDV2|TRDJ1|14|NA|TRDD3
TGTGCCTGTGACATCGTGGGGGAAACCGATAAACTCATCTTT
CACDIVGETDKLIF
>TRDV2|TRDJ3|18|NA|NA
TGTGCCTGTGACACCGTACTGGAGAGCTCCTGGGACACCCGACAGATGTTTTTC
CACDTVLESSWDTRQMFF
>TRDV2|TRDJ3|18|few|TRDD3
TGTGCCTGTGACACCGCCGGGGATACGACCTGGGACACCCGACAGATGTTTTTC
CACDTAGDTTWDTRQMFF
>TRDV2|TRDJ1|18|NA|TRDD3
TGTGCCTGTGACAAGGTCCAGCGTACTGGGGACTACACCGATAAACTCATCTTT
CACDKVQRTGDYTDKLIF
>TRDV1|TRDJ1|23|NA|TRDD3
TGTGCTCTTGGGGGGCCCTTGCTCCCCTCCTACTGGGGGAATCGGTCGAGGGCCGATAAACTCATCTTT
CALGGPLLPSYWGNRSRADKLIF
>TRDV2|TRDJ3|18|few|NA
TGTGCCTGTGACACTGTGGGGGGTAGCTCCTGGGACACCCGACAGATGTTTTTC
CACDTVGGSSWDTRQMFF
>TRDV2|TRDJ1|23|medium-sized|NA
TGTGCCTGTGACATAATTCCTACCTCCACGTTGGGGGATCGCCTGAGAGAGGAGTCTAAACTCATCTTT
CACDIIPTSTLGDRLREESKLIF
>TRDV1|TRDJ1|15|few|NA
TGTGCTCTTGGGGAACGGGGGCCTTACACCGATAAACTCATCTTT
CALGERGPYTDKLIF
>TRDV2|TRDJ3|19|few|TRDD3
TGTGCCTGTGATGTGCTGGGGGATACAAGCTCCTGGGACACCCGACAGATGTTTTTC
CACDVLGDTSSWDTRQMFF